This is a list of T cell receptor beta chains from one sample in a study of cytomegalovirus exposure and HLA in healthy donors. TCRdb keeps only in-frame clones here, not all; method: immunoSEQ multiplex PCR. The table shows 68,000 or so clones, with 95% to 97% occurring only once. The material sequenced was PBMCs. These receptors all come from a man younger than 30 in good health and CMV-seronegative. CDR3s include the opening cysteine and the closing phenylalanine or tryptophan. The D gene is left open where the match is weak. Clone size is not always given. Where it is, it says once, few, many or a class for expanded clones.

V: TRBV19
D: .
size: few
J: TRBJ1-2
DNA: TGTGCCAGTAGTATAGCGGGGGGGCAAAACTATGGCTACACCTTC
CDR3: CASSIAGGQNYGYTF

V: TRBV6-1
D: TRBD1
size: .
J: TRBJ1-1
DNA: TGTGCCAGCAGTGCAGGGGGCCGGGCTTTCTTT
CDR3: CASSAGGRAFF

V: TRBV5-1
D: TRBD1
size: .
J: TRBJ1-4
DNA: TGCGCCAGCAGCTCACAGGGGGCAGTGGGTGAAAAACTGTTTTTT
CDR3: CASSSQGAVGEKLFF

V: TRBV27
D: .
size: .
J: TRBJ2-3
DNA: TGTGCCAGCAGTTTATGGGGGCGAGATACGCAGTATTTT
CDR3: CASSLWGRDTQYF

V: TRBV27
D: TRBD1
size: .
J: TRBJ2-2
DNA: TGTGCCAGCAGTTTAGGGACAGGGGGGATCGGGGAGCTGTTTTTT
CDR3: CASSLGTGGIGELFF

V: TRBV19
D: .
size: .
J: TRBJ2-7
DNA: TGTGCCAGTAGTAGGTCGGGCAGGGCCTACGAGCAGTACTTC
CDR3: CASSRSGRAYEQYF

V: TRBV15
D: .
size: .
J: TRBJ2-4
DNA: TGTGCCACCAGCAGAGAGAAACTAGCCAAAAACATTCAGTACTTC
CDR3: CATSREKLAKNIQYF

V: TRBV29-1
D: .
size: .
J: TRBJ2-7
DNA: TGCAGCGTTGAAGTGCTAGACTCCTACGAGCAGTACTTC
CDR3: CSVEVLDSYEQYF

V: TRBV4-2
D: .
size: .
J: TRBJ2-5
DNA: TGTGCCAGCAGCCAAGATCTCTGGGGGCTCGAGACCCAGTACTTC
CDR3: CASSQDLWGLETQYF

V: TRBV29-1
D: TRBD2
size: .
J: TRBJ2-3
DNA: TGCAGCGGGAACGGCGGGAGGCGGTCAGATACGCAGTATTTT
CDR3: CSGNGGRRSDTQYF

V: TRBV7-9
D: .
size: .
J: TRBJ1-5
DNA: TGTGCCAGCAGCTTAGGAGGTCAGCCCCAGCATTTT
CDR3: CASSLGGQPQHF

V: TRBV6-1
D: .
size: .
J: TRBJ2-7
DNA: TGTGCCAGCAGTGAAGCCAGGAACTACGAGCAGTACTTC
CDR3: CASSEARNYEQYF

V: TRBV11-2
D: TRBD1
size: .
J: TRBJ2-7
DNA: TGTGCCAGCAGCTTCGGGACAGGGGGCTTCTACGAGCAGTACTTC
CDR3: CASSFGTGGFYEQYF

V: TRBV28
D: TRBD1
size: .
J: TRBJ1-2
DNA: TGTGCCAGCAGGACAGACAGGGGTAGGCATGGCTACACCTTC
CDR3: CASRTDRGRHGYTF

V: TRBV9
D: .
size: .
J: TRBJ1-3
DNA: TGTGCCAGCAGCCCCCCCGGGACTGGAAACACCATATATTTT
CDR3: CASSPPGTGNTIYF

V: TRBV19
D: .
size: .
J: TRBJ2-2
DNA: TGTGCCAGTAGTATACCCACGGGACTTAACACCGGGGAGCTGTTTTTT
CDR3: CASSIPTGLNTGELFF

V: TRBV13
D: .
size: .
J: TRBJ2-1
DNA: TGTGCCAGCTCTAGCGTCACCTACAATGAGCAGTTCTTC
CDR3: CASSSVTYNEQFF

V: TRBV6-1
D: TRBD1
size: .
J: TRBJ2-7
DNA: TGTGCCAGCAGTGCTCGACAGGGATCCTACGAGCAGTACTTC
CDR3: CASSARQGSYEQYF

V: TRBV5-1
D: .
size: .
J: TRBJ1-2
DNA: TGCGCCAGCAGCGCAGGACTACTTTTGGATGGCTACACCTTC
CDR3: CASSAGLLLDGYTF

V: TRBV25-1
D: TRBD1
size: .
J: TRBJ2-5
DNA: TGTGCCAGCAGTGGTGGACAGGACGCCGCGTCCCAGTACTTC
CDR3: CASSGGQDAASQYF

V: TRBV7-9
D: .
size: .
J: TRBJ1-1
DNA: TGTGCCAGCAGCTTTGGGGCCGAGACGAACACTGAAGCTTTCTTT
CDR3: CASSFGAETNTEAFF

V: TRBV5-1
D: .
size: once
J: TRBJ1-2
DNA: TGCGCCAGCAGCTCCTCAGGGGTATATGGCTACACCTTC
CDR3: CASSSSGVYGYTF

V: TRBV6-5
D: .
size: .
J: TRBJ1-1
DNA: TGTGCCAGCAGTTACGGCGGTTCCGCTGAAGCTTTCTTT
CDR3: CASSYGGSAEAFF

V: TRBV11-2
D: .
size: .
J: TRBJ1-4
DNA: TGTGCCAGCAGCCCGACCCCAGGATGGGGGCTTAATGAAAAACTGTTTTTT
CDR3: CASSPTPGWGLNEKLFF

V: TRBV2
D: TRBD1
size: .
J: TRBJ1-2
DNA: TGTGCCAGCGGGAATACAGGGGCGCTTTACTATGGCTACACCTTC
CDR3: CASGNTGALYYGYTF

V: TRBV5-4
D: .
size: .
J: TRBJ2-3
DNA: TGTGCCAGCAGATCGGAACAGGGAGGGACAGATACGCAGTATTTT
CDR3: CASRSEQGGTDTQYF

V: TRBV6-6
D: TRBD1
size: .
J: TRBJ1-2
DNA: TGTGCCAGCAGTTACTCGACAGGGTATTATGGCTACACCTTC
CDR3: CASSYSTGYYGYTF

V: TRBV11-2
D: .
size: .
J: TRBJ1-2
DNA: TGTGCCAGCAGCCTTCAGCAGGGTGGTGGCTACACCTTC
CDR3: CASSLQQGGGYTF

V: TRBV13
D: .
size: .
J: TRBJ1-6
DNA: TGTGCCAGCAGTCTTAGCTCCTATAATTCACCCCTCCACTTT
CDR3: CASSLSSYNSPLHF

V: TRBV29-1
D: TRBD2
size: once
J: TRBJ2-2
DNA: TGCAGCGTTGAAGGGGAGGGCACCGGGGAGCTGTTTTTT
CDR3: CSVEGEGTGELFF

V: TRBV7-6
D: TRBD1
size: .
J: TRBJ2-7
DNA: TGTGCCAGCAGCCTCGGGACAGGGGCGTCGTACGAGCAGTACTTC
CDR3: CASSLGTGASYEQYF

V: TRBV28
D: .
size: .
J: TRBJ1-2
DNA: TGTGCCAGCAGTACAGACGGCTATGGCTACACCTTC
CDR3: CASSTDGYGYTF

V: TRBV18
D: .
size: .
J: TRBJ1-1
DNA: TGTGCCAGCTCCACCGGGTTGGGGAACACTGAAGCTTTCTTT
CDR3: CASSTGLGNTEAFF

V: TRBV27
D: TRBD1
size: .
J: TRBJ1-2
DNA: TGTGCCAGCAGTCGGTCAGGGGGCAAGGACTATGGCTACACCTTC
CDR3: CASSRSGGKDYGYTF

V: TRBV19
D: TRBD2
size: .
J: TRBJ2-7
DNA: TGTGCCAGTAGCCAAACTAGCGTCTCCTACGAGCAGTACTTC
CDR3: CASSQTSVSYEQYF

V: TRBV27
D: TRBD2
size: .
J: TRBJ2-2
DNA: TGTGCCAGCAGTTTATCGGATCCGGGACTAGCGGGGGAGACCGGGGAGCTGTTTTTT
CDR3: CASSLSDPGLAGETGELFF

V: TRBV27
D: .
size: .
J: TRBJ1-5
DNA: TGTGCCAGCAGTTCCTCTTCAGGGGCCAATCAGCCCCAGCATTTT
CDR3: CASSSSSGANQPQHF

V: TRBV5-1
D: .
size: once
J: TRBJ2-5
DNA: TGCGCCAGCAGCTTATTTCTGGTTAGGCCAGGGGAAGAGACCCAGTACTTC
CDR3: CASSLFLVRPGEETQYF